This TCR beta chain was sequenced during a study of T cells in Graves' hyperthyroidism and ophthalmopathy. Study-wide results and limits: Peripheral blood also featured most of the thyroid clonotypes expanded above 0.001.

CDR1 and CDR2 (germline): SGHTA, FQGNSA. Between the trimmed V and J ends, which lost 3 bases and 2 bases, there was a span of 14 bases. The CDR3 loop spans 16 amino acids. Using RNA transcripts as the source, TCR beta CDR3 regions were amplified. During a first-round RT-PCR of the TCR CDR3, the HTBI primer set was used. TCRdb analysed the multiplex PCR reads with MiXCR anew, one entry per CDR3 protein. Seen here are some 600,000 distinct CDR3 sequences, about 15% observed once, and the top ten hold 4.5% to 6%. Turning to this clonotype: Its antigen is not known.

The study enrolled patients aged 18 to 65 with newly diagnosed hyperthyroidism of under 2 months' duration. Diagnosing involved the use of clinical symptoms, serum thyroxine and TRAb, thyroid ultrasound and orbital computed tomography. PBMCs came from over 8.5 ml fresh peripheral blood. The chain links TRBV7-2 to TRBJ1-5; the D gene is possibly TRBD1 (5 bases). Sequencing used blood. This receptor was identified in a woman aged 25 to 39 with Graves' hyperthyroidism that later progressed to Graves' ophthalmopathy. This CDR3 reads CASSLTGGLGNQPQHF. The CDR3 DNA follows: TGTGCCAGCAGCTTGACGGGGGGTCTGGGCAATCAGCCCCAGCATTTT.